This paragraph reports one TCR beta chain. This sample is drawn from a study of control samples from healthy donors and cancer patients. The table came from immunoSEQ multiplex PCR; TCRdb's copy has only in-frame clones and leaves some out. There are about 89,000 clones in the sample; about 84% occur only once, and 2.1% lies in the top ten. Germline V gene lookup returns CDR1 GTSNPN and CDR2 SVGIG (reference sequence). This CDR3 is 12 amino acids long. V was clipped by 1 base and J by 3 bases, with 6 bases between them. This TCR derives from a woman aged 40 to 50 in good health. The chain employs TRBV30 and TRBJ1-1; no clear D. The sample was blood. CDR3 coding DNA: TGTGCCTGGAGTGAACAAGACACTGAAGCTTTCTTT. Translated: CAWSEQDTEAFF.